This T cell receptor beta chain appears in the sequencing data of a study of lymphopenia after photon versus proton radiotherapy. Study outcomes and limitations: After lymphocyte nadir, photon-treated repertoires showed oligoclonal expansion, especially CD8+ Temra. Survival link was tested only in deceased patients; proton benefit remains a possibility. Relative stability marked proton patients; photon patients lost diversity and naive cells.

The CDR3 runs 15 residues. The germline gives CDR1 SNHLY, CDR2 FYNNEI. Trimming removed 2 bases at V and 0 bases at J, with 8 bases between. Some clones are missing from TCRdb's copy, which holds only in-frame ones; the method was immunoSEQ multiplex PCR. The sample consists of 83,000 or so clones, around four fifths of them appearing once. This clone was counted a few times. What it binds is unknown. The chain is built from TRBV2 and TRBJ2-1; D gene unclear. The sequence was obtained from a man in his sixties with pancreatic cancer. The specimen was peripheral blood, collected from a patient treated with proton-based radiotherapy. The CDR3 DNA reads TGTGCCAGCAGTGAACTTACGAGCTCCTACAATGAGCAGTTCTTC. Protein product: CASSELTSSYNEQFF.